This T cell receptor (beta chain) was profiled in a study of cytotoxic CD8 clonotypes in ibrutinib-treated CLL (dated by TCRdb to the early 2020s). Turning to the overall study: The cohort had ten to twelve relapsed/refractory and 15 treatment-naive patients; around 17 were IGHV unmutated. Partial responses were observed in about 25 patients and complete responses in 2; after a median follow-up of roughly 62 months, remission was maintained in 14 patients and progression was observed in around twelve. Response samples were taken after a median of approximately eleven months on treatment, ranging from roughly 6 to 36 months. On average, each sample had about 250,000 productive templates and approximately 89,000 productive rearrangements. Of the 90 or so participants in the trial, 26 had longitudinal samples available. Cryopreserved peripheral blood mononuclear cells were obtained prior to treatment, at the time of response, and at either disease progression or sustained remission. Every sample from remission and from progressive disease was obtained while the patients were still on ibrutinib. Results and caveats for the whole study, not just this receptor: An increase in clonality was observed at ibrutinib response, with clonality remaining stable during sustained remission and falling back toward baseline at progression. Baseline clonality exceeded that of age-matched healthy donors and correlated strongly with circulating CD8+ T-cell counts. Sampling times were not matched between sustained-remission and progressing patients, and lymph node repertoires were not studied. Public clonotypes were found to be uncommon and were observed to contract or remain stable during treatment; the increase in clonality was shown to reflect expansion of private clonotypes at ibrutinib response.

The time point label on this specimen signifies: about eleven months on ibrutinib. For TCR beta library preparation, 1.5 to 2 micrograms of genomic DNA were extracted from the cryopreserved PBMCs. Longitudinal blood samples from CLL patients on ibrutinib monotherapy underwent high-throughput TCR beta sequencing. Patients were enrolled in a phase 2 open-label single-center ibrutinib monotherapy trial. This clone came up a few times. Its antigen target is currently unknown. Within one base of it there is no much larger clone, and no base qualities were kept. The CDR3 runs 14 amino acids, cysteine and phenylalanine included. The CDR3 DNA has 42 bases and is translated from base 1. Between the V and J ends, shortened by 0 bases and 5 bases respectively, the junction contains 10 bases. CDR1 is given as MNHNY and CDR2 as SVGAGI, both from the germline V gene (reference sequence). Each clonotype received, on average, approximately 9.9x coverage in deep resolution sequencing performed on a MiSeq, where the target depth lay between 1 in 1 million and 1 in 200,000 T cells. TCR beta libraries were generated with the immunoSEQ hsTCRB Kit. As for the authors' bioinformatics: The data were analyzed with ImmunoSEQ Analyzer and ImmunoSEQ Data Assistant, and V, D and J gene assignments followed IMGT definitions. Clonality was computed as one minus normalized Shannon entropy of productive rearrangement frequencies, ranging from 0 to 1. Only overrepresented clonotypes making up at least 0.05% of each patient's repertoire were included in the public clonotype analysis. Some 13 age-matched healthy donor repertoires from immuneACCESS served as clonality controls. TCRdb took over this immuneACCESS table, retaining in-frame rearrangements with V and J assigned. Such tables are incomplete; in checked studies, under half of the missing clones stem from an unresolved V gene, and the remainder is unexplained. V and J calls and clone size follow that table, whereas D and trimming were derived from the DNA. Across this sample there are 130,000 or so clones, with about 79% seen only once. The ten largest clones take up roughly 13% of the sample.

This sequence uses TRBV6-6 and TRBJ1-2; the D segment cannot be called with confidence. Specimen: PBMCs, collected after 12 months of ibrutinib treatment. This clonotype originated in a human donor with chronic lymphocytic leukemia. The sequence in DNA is TGTGCCAGCAGTTACTCTTTTCTGGGATATGGCTACACCTTC. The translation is CASSYSFLGYGYTF.